This is a list of T cell receptor beta chains from one sample in a study of shared clonotypes between healthy human individuals. Using immunoSEQ multiplex PCR, the repertoire was profiled, and TCRdb retains in-frame clones only, with some absent. Altogether some 480,000 clones are present, about 80% being singletons, with the ten largest covering less than 15%. What was sequenced was PBMCs. The receptors stem from a woman aged 40 to 50 in good health. Some clones in this sample may be carry-over from other donors' samples. The CDR3 runs from the conserved cysteine through the conserved F or W. A D gene is named only where the DNA matches it firmly. Size is omitted from some rows. Given values are once, few, many or a class for expanded clones.

.	.	TRBV5-8	TRBJ2-7	TGTGCCAGCAGCTTGTATAGCGGCCACGAGCAGTACTTC	CASSLYSGHEQYF
.	.	TRBV19	TRBJ1-5	TGTGCCAGTAGTATACAGGTGGGTGGCAATCAGCCCCAGCATTTT	CASSIQVGGNQPQHF
few	.	TRBV18	TRBJ2-6	TGTGCCAGCTCACCACCAGGAGCCTCTGGGGCCAACGTCCTGACTTTC	CASSPPGASGANVLTF
.	.	TRBV5-1	TRBJ1-2	TGCGCCAGCAGCTCCGACAGGACTAACTATGGCTACACCTTC	CASSSDRTNYGYTF
.	.	TRBV10-3	TRBJ2-1	TGTGCCATCAACGGGCGGAACAATGAGCAGTTCTTC	CAINGRNNEQFF
.	TRBD2	TRBV6-5	TRBJ2-2	TGTGCCAGCAGGGGGAGGGGCGGTACCGGGGAGCTGTTTTTT	CASRGRGGTGELFF
.	.	TRBV6-6	TRBJ2-5	TGTGCCAGCAGTTGGGATGGGACCCAGTACTTC	CASSWDGTQYF
.	.	TRBV7-9	TRBJ1-2	TGTGCCAGCAGCTTACGGGAAGGGGGGAATGGCTACACCTTC	CASSLREGGNGYTF
.	.	TRBV7-9	TRBJ2-3	TGTGCCAGCAGCGGACGCCCAGATACGCAGTATTTT	CASSGRPDTQYF
.	.	TRBV2	TRBJ1-4	TGTGCCAGCAGCCAGATGGCGGGAGATAATGAAAAACTGTTTTTT	CASSQMAGDNEKLFF
once	.	TRBV7-9	TRBJ1-2	TGTGCCAGCAGTCCCCGGACAAATTCTAACTATGGCTACACCTTC	CASSPRTNSNYGYTF
few	TRBD1	TRBV6-1	TRBJ2-7	TGTGCCAGCAGCCGGACAGGGGTCCGAATCGAGCAGTACTTC	CASSRTGVRIEQYF
.	TRBD1	TRBV2	TRBJ1-4	TGTGCCAGCAGTGAAGAGTGGACAGGGAAGAGTGAAAAACTGTTTTTT	CASSEEWTGKSEKLFF
.	TRBD2	TRBV19	TRBJ2-1	TGTGCCAGTAATTCGCGGGAGCTGTACAATGAGCAGTTCTTC	CASNSRELYNEQFF
.	TRBD2	TRBV7-9	TRBJ2-3	TGTGCCAGCAGCCCACTGAGAGCGGGAGGGCCCGATACGCAGTATTTT	CASSPLRAGGPDTQYF
.	TRBD1	TRBV28	TRBJ2-3	TGTGCCAGCAGTCGAGGACAGGGGGCAACAGATACGCAGTATTTT	CASSRGQGATDTQYF
many	TRBD1	TRBV9	TRBJ1-2	TGTGCCAGCAGCGGACCCGGACAGGCCCGCTACACCTTC	CASSGPGQARYTF
.	TRBD2	TRBV7-2	TRBJ2-7	TGTGCCAGCAGCTTAGTGGGGACTAGCGGGACCCAAGCCTACGAGCAGTACTTC	CASSLVGTSGTQAYEQYF
.	.	TRBV5-4	TRBJ2-3	TGTGCCAGCAGCTTGGCCGTGCGGAGGAGCACAGATACGCAGTATTTT	CASSLAVRRSTDTQYF
.	.	TRBV18	TRBJ1-2	TGTGCCAGCTCAGAGGGGACATCGACTAACTATGGCTACACCTTC	CASSEGTSTNYGYTF
.	.	TRBV2	TRBJ2-7	TGTGCCAGCAGTGTGGGTAGGAACTCCTACGAGCAGTACTTC	CASSVGRNSYEQYF
.	TRBD1	TRBV7-2	TRBJ2-7	TGTGCCAGCAGCCCTAGGGGGCTCCACGAGCAGTACTTC	CASSPRGLHEQYF
.	TRBD1	TRBV5-1	TRBJ2-5	TGCGCCAGCAGCCTAAACTTGGGACAGCAAGAGACCCAGTACTTC	CASSLNLGQQETQYF
.	TRBD2	TRBV18	TRBJ2-5	TGTGCCAGCTCCCTCGGGACTAGCGGGAGGAGGAGAGAGACCCAGTACTTC	CASSLGTSGRRRETQYF
few	TRBD2	TRBV28	TRBJ2-7	TGTGCCAGCCGCCGCGGACTAGCGGGAGCCTACGAGCAGTACTTC	CASRRGLAGAYEQYF
once	.	TRBV28	TRBJ1-4	TGTGCCAGCGAGGGGAGTGAAAAACTGTTTTTT	CASEGSEKLFF
few	TRBD1	TRBV25-1	TRBJ2-5	TGTGCCAGCAGACCCTCAGGGGGACAATGGGAGACCCAGTACTTC	CASRPSGGQWETQYF
.	.	TRBV5-6	TRBJ2-7	TGTGCCAGCAGCTTTGGGGCAACCTCCTACGAGCAGTACTTC	CASSFGATSYEQYF
.	.	TRBV11-2	TRBJ2-7	TGTGCCAGCAGCCCCAGCGGATTAATCTACGAGCAGTACTTC	CASSPSGLIYEQYF
.	.	TRBV6-1	TRBJ2-5	TGTGCCAGCAGTGAAGCGTATGGACTTACATCCGCAGAGACCCAGTACTTC	CASSEAYGLTSAETQYF
.	.	TRBV2	TRBJ2-1	TGTGCCAGCAGGGGGGCCGAAAAATACAATGAGCAGTTCTTC	CASRGAEKYNEQFF
.	.	TRBV5-5	TRBJ1-2	TGTGCCAGCAGCCATGGGGGGGGGCCCTATGGCTACACCTTC	CASSHGGGPYGYTF
once	TRBD2	TRBV5-4	TRBJ2-7	TGTGCCAGCAGCTTGGGACTAGCTTACCACGAGCAGTACTTC	CASSLGLAYHEQYF
.	.	TRBV7-5	TRBJ1-2	TGTGTCAGAAGCTTAAGGACACAGGGCTCAGCTAACTATGGCTACACCTTC	CVRSLRTQGSANYGYTF
.	TRBD2	TRBV29-1	TRBJ2-7	TGCAGCGTTGCGGGACTAGCGGGCTACGAGCAGTACTTC	CSVAGLAGYEQYF
.	.	TRBV9	TRBJ2-4	TGTGCCAGCAGCGCCCGGGACGATGAAAACATTCAGTACTTC	CASSARDDENIQYF
once	TRBD1	TRBV6-5	TRBJ1-4	TGTGCCAGCAGTCGCGGGGACAGGGAGGTTGAAAAACTGTTTTTT	CASSRGDREVEKLFF
.	TRBD2	TRBV7-9	TRBJ2-1	TGTGCCAGCAGCTTATTGACTAGCGGGGACAATGAGCAGTTCTTC	CASSLLTSGDNEQFF
.	.	TRBV10-3	TRBJ1-2	TGTGCCATCAGCAACCGGGCATCCGATAACTATGGCTACACCTTC	CAISNRASDNYGYTF
.	.	TRBV30	TRBJ2-3	TGTGCCGCGTGGGGGTGGGTCTCAGATACGCAGTATTTT	CAAWGWVSDTQYF
.	.	TRBV7-2	TRBJ2-3	TGTGCCAGCAGCTTCTGGGGCGGTAGGGCGGATACGCAGTATTTT	CASSFWGGRADTQYF
.	.	TRBV18	TRBJ1-2	TGTGCCAGCTCACCGCCCGGGTTCTATGGCTACACCTTC	CASSPPGFYGYTF
.	.	TRBV6-6	TRBJ1-1	TGTGCCAGCAGGGTGAGGGGATATATGGATGAAGCTTTCTTT	CASRVRGYMDEAFF
many	.	TRBV7-9	TRBJ2-7	TGTGCCAGCAGCGCGGGTTCCTACGAGCAGTACTTC	CASSAGSYEQYF